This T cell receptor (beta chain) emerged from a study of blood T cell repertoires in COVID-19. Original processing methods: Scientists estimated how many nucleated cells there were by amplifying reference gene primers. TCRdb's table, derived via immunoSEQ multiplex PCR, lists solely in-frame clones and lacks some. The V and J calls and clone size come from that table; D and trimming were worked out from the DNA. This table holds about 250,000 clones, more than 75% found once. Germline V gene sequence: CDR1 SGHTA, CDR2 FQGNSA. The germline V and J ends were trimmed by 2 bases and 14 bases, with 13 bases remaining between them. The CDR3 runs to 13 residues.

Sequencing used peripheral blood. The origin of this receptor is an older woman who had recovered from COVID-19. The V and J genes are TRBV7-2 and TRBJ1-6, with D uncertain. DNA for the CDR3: TGTGCCAGCAGCTTAAACCAGAGCGGGGCCCTCCACTTT. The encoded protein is CASSLNQSGALHF.